This T cell receptor beta chain was sequenced during a study of cytomegalovirus exposure and HLA in healthy donors. Broader study findings: Reportedly, HLA-A and HLA-B alleles of most subjects were accurately predicted from TCR beta.

Primers: 60 Vbeta forward and 13 Jbeta reverse. The data were produced by immunoSEQ multiplex PCR, yet TCRdb's version contains in-frame clones alone and is incomplete. The sample lists 150,000 to 200,000 clones; 75% to 80% were seen once. In regard to this clone: Its antigen is as yet unknown. The junction and the germline gene differ at one end; a read error may be behind it.

The CDR3 totals 15 residues. The germline gives CDR1 SGHVS, CDR2 FNYEAQ. The V gene is TRBV7-6, the J gene TRBJ2-3, with D uncertain. The sequencing input was PBMCs. The clonotype originates from a woman aged 25-40 years in good health and CMV-seropositive. The CDR3 region is CASSLEKLVTDTQYF. The CDR3 DNA reads TGTGCCAGCAGTTTAGAAAAGCTTGTGACAGATACGCAGTATTTT.